The sequence of this T cell receptor (beta chain) was determined in a study of graft-versus-host responses after intestinal transplantation. Study information: Multivisceral, liver-intestinal, or isolated intestinal transplants were received by the recipients. Study findings and constraints: Recipient marrow showed GvH clones, some seen first in ileum or blood. Peak circulating GvH clone levels were associated with early post-transplant HvG declines. Some patients had graft-donor T cell macrochimerism, and their allografts showed high graft-versus-host to host-versus-graft clonal ratios.

The length of the CDR3 is 12 residues. V was shortened by 1 base and J by 10 bases, with 5 bases between the two germline ends. The germline V gene encodes CDR1 SGHAT and CDR2 FQNNGV. As for this clone: Its cognate antigen is unknown.

TCRdb's table, derived via immunoSEQ multiplex PCR, lists solely in-frame clones and lacks some. The profile shows about 29,000 clones, around 94% of them singletons. Sequenced here: PBMCs, sampled roughly 68 days after intestinal transplant. The sequence came from a human patient who received an intestinal transplant, so some T cells may come from the graft donor. The genes are TRBV11-2 and TRBJ1-6; D is undetermined. The CDR3 sequence: CASSLVISPLHF. CDR3 DNA: TGTGCCAGCAGCTTAGTTATCTCACCCCTCCACTTT.